The 32 T cell receptor beta chains below were found in one sample sequenced in a study of CD8+ T cells in alopecia areata. Sequencing used cDNA as its template, made by extracting RNA and reverse transcribing it. The repertoire was sequenced with immunoSEQ multiplex PCR; TCRdb's copy has only in-frame clones and lacks some. The sample records 150,000 to 200,000 clones, around 54% being singletons. The specimen was CD4+ T cells sorted from blood. These TCRs come from a human donor in good health.

The chain recombines TRBV28 with TRBJ2-3; 10 bases line up with TRBD1. Germline V gene lookup returns CDR1 MDHEN and CDR2 SYDVKM. Trimming cost V 11 bases and J 5 bases; bases outside gene matches: 13. The CDR3 extends over 15 amino acids. DNA of the CDR3: TGTGCCTCTCCTCCGGGACAGGGGATCGGAGATACGCAGTATTTT. It specifies CASPPGQGIGDTQYF.

This clone has a single count. CDR3 nucleotides: TGTGCCAGCAGCCTCCCGGGACAGTATTTGGAGACCCAGTACTTC. Protein: CASSLPGQYLETQYF. The rearrangement uses TRBV5-4 and TRBJ2-5; TRBD1 matches at 7 bases. Germline trimming cut 4 bases from V and 5 bases from J; bases unmatched to any gene: 11. This CDR3 is 15 amino acids long. Germline lookup yields CDR1 SGHNT and CDR2 YYREEE (reference sequence).

The chain couples TRBV7-2 to TRBJ2-7, with a tentative D call TRBD2 (5 bases). CDR1 and CDR2 from the germline V gene are SGHTA and FQGNSA. The CDR3 sequence is 15 residues long. Trimming cost V 5 bases and J 2 bases, with 16 bases left between them. CDR3 in DNA: TGTGCCAGCAGCCCCGGGCCGCTAGCTCCCTACGAGCAGTACTTC. This translates into CASSPGPLAPYEQYF.

The chain links TRBV18 to TRBJ2-5; D remains ambiguous. Germline assignment: CDR1 KGHSH and CDR2 LQKENI. The CDR3 covers 13 residues. V gave up 4 bases and J gave up 0 bases, with 6 bases separating them. As DNA, the CDR3 is TGTGCCAGCTCACGTCGGAACCAAGAGACCCAGTACTTC. Residues: CASSRRNQETQYF.

This clone was recorded a few times. This chain connects TRBV27 to TRBJ2-2, with D perhaps matching TRBD2 (6 bases). The ends were cut back, 2 bases at V and 6 bases at J, with 16 bases in the middle. Germline lookup yields CDR1 MNHEY and CDR2 SMNVEV (reference sequence). The CDR3 totals 16 residues. The CDR3 spells CASSLLPYGGAGELFF. In nucleotides, the CDR3 is TGTGCCAGCAGTTTACTACCCTACGGGGGAGCCGGGGAGCTGTTTTTT.

This clone has a handful of counts. The V call is TRBV5-1, the J call TRBJ2-5, with 11 bases lining up with TRBD2. J was trimmed by 4 bases and V by 6 bases; bases with no gene match: 14. Germline V CDR1 and CDR2: SGHRS, YFSETQ. This CDR3 is 17 amino acids long. The CDR3 DNA follows: TGCGCCAGCATCCTAACGGGGCTAGCGGGGGGTCGAGAGACCCAGTACTTC. As protein: CASILTGLAGGRETQYF.

The chain links TRBV7-9 to TRBJ2-2; D gene ambiguous. Germline V gene lookup returns CDR1 SEHNR and CDR2 FQNEAQ (reference sequence). CDR3 length equals 12 residues. Deletions cut 5 bases from V and 6 bases from J, with 7 bases between. The CDR3 loop is CASSRTAGELFF. Written as DNA, the CDR3 is TGTGCCAGCAGCAGAACGGCCGGGGAGCTGTTTTTT.

V gene TRBV7-9 combines with J gene TRBJ2-7; 11 bases fit TRBD1. V lost 5 bases to trimming and J lost 5 bases; unmatched junction nucleotides: 5. The CDR3 spans 14 residues. Germline CDR1 and CDR2: SEHNR and FQNEAQ (reference sequence). CDR3 loop: CASSLGQGADEQYF. In DNA, the CDR3 is TGTGCCAGCAGCCTCGGACAGGGGGCCGACGAGCAGTACTTC.

This chain links TRBV29-1 with TRBJ2-7; 8 nucleotides agree with TRBD2. V was clipped by 7 bases and J by 4 bases; unmatched bases: 6. Germline values: CDR1 SQVTM, CDR2 ANQGSEA. The CDR3 has 12 residues. The DNA for the CDR3 is TGCAGCGCCGGGGGGGAAGGATACGAGCAGTACTTC. Protein product: CSAGGEGYEQYF.

The V call is TRBV23-1, the J call TRBJ2-7; TRBD1 might be the D (6 bases). TRBV23-1 is known as an ORF, though its function is uncertain. V shed 0 bases and J shed 1 base, with 13 bases lying between them. This CDR3 region has 16 residues. CDR3 in amino acids: CASSQSWTDGSYEQYF. As DNA, the CDR3 is TGCGCCAGCAGTCAATCCTGGACAGATGGTTCCTACGAGCAGTACTTC.

CDR3: CSVATGFSSYEQYF. CDR3 DNA sequence: TGCAGCGTCGCTACAGGGTTCAGCTCCTACGAGCAGTACTTC. The J gene is TRBJ2-7, the V gene TRBV29-1; TRBD1 is a possible D gene (6 bases). With 6 bases removed from V and 0 bases from J, the gap between germline ends came to 15 bases. The germline gives CDR1 SQVTM, CDR2 ANQGSEA. The length of the CDR3 is 14 residues.

This clone was seen only a few times. V is TRBV29-1 and J is TRBJ2-5, with 8 bases aligning to TRBD1. Germline lookup yields CDR1 SQVTM and CDR2 ANQGSEA. V dropped 5 bases and J dropped 5; count of bases not matched to a gene: 7. This CDR3 is built from 13 residues. In nucleotides, the CDR3 is TGCAGCGTTATCCCGGGACAGGCGGAGACCCAGTACTTC. The encoded protein is CSVIPGQAETQYF.

The CDR3 protein is CASSTLGYNEQFF. The CDR3 DNA follows: TGTGCCAGCAGCACCCTAGGCTACAATGAGCAGTTCTTC. The V and J genes are TRBV11-2 and TRBJ2-1, with unresolved D. The CDR3 runs 13 residues. CDR1 is SGHAT, CDR2 FQNNGV, per germline. V lost 5 bases and J 3 bases, leaving 8 bases between the germline ends.

The chain links TRBV29-1 to TRBJ2-1; a weak D match, TRBD2 (5 bases). Germline V gives CDR1 SQVTM, CDR2 ANQGSEA. The CDR3 is made up of 15 amino acids. V was cut by 5 bases and J by 0 bases, with 14 bases left in between. CDR3 in DNA: TGCAGCGTTCCACTAGACAAGAGCTCCTACAATGAGCAGTTCTTC. It specifies CSVPLDKSSYNEQFF.

The chain combines TRBV4-1 with TRBJ2-5, with D perhaps TRBD1 or TRBD2 (5 bases each). Per the germline V gene, CDR1 is MGHRA and CDR2 is YSYEKL. Trimming left V 0 bases short and J 2 bases short, with 13 bases between. The CDR3 loop spans 16 amino acids. CDR3 region: CASSQDGWGYQETQYF. The CDR3 DNA sequence: TGCGCCAGCAGCCAAGATGGTTGGGGGTATCAAGAGACCCAGTACTTC.

The table lists this clone with a count of one. The genes are TRBV28 and TRBJ1-2; weak D call: TRBD1 (5 bases). The CDR3 spans 15 residues. Germline values: CDR1 MDHEN, CDR2 SYDVKM. V shed 7 bases and J shed 8 bases, with 23 bases lying between them. CDR3 in DNA: TGTGCCAGCACCCAATGGGCCGGTCGGGGCGACGGCTACACCTTC. It specifies CASTQWAGRGDGYTF.

The table lists this clone with a count of one. V and J are TRBV30 and TRBJ1-2; D remains unclear. The germline CDR1 and CDR2 sequences are GTSNPN and SVGIG (reference sequence). V lost 2 bases and J 8 bases, leaving 15 bases between the germline ends. This CDR3 has 13 residues. CDR3 nucleotide sequence: TGTGCCTGGAGTTACAGCCGGACGGAGGGCTACACCTTC. It is translated as CAWSYSRTEGYTF.

This clone was seen only a few times. The gene calls are TRBV28 and TRBJ1-2, with no clear D. This CDR3 contains 15 residues. From germline, CDR1 is MDHEN and CDR2 SYDVKM. The V end lost 7 bases, the J end lost 4 bases, and 19 bases lay between the germline ends. DNA of the CDR3: TGTGCCAGCAACCCGGAAGGACGCTCAAGCTATGGCTACACCTTC. As protein: CASNPEGRSSYGYTF.

This clone occurred a few times. This chain uses TRBV11-2 with TRBJ1-1; D ambiguous. The germline CDR1 and CDR2 sequences are SGHAT and FQNNGV. This CDR3 is built from 11 residues. Trimming stripped 3 bases from V and 8 bases from J, with 7 bases between. The CDR3 spells CASSFSREAFF. CDR3 in DNA: TGTGCCAGCAGCTTTTCCCGGGAAGCTTTCTTT.

In its sample, this clone was seen a few times. V and J are TRBV5-4 and TRBJ2-6; D not certain. The germline gives CDR1 SGHNT, CDR2 YYREEE (reference sequence). The CDR3 runs 16 residues. V was shortened by 7 bases and J by 0 bases, with 14 bases between the two germline ends. CDR3 amino acids: CASLRGPSSGANVLTF. The CDR3 DNA reads TGTGCCAGCTTACGAGGCCCGAGCTCTGGGGCCAACGTCCTGACTTTC.

This clone has only a few counts. This chain links TRBV6-5 with TRBJ1-1; D remains ambiguous. With 5 bases removed from V and 1 base from J, the gap between germline ends came to 8 bases. From germline, CDR1 is MNHEY and CDR2 SVGAGI. CDR3 length equals 13 residues. CDR3 coding DNA: TGTGCCAGCAGTGCTTGGGGGAACACTGAAGCTTTCTTT. It yields the protein CASSAWGNTEAFF.

This clone occurred a few times. The chain employs TRBV27 and TRBJ2-1; D gene unclear. Germline CDR1 is MNHEY and CDR2 is SMNVEV (reference sequence). Deletions cut 5 bases from V and 6 bases from J, with 14 bases between. This CDR3 contains 14 residues. Here the CDR3 DNA reads TGTGCCAGCAGTCCCACGGTAGTCATCAATGAGCAGTTCTTC. This translates into CASSPTVVINEQFF.

This clone was detected only a few times. The chain joins TRBV27 to TRBJ2-6; TRBD1 aligns across 8 bases. CDR1 MNHEY and CDR2 SMNVEV come from the germline V gene (reference sequence). The CDR3 totals 17 residues. Unmatched junction bases numbered 9, after V lost 8 bases and J lost 0 bases. CDR3 DNA: TGTGCCAGCCGCCGACAGGGGACCTTCTCTGGGGCCAACGTCCTGACTTTC. Translation gives CASRRQGTFSGANVLTF.

V usage is TRBV7-8 and J usage is TRBJ2-3, with 7 bases fitting TRBD2. Per the germline V gene, CDR1 is SGHVS and CDR2 is FQNEAQ. The V gene end was trimmed by 3 bases and the J gene end by 5 bases; junction bases not matched to a gene: 14. The CDR3 covers 17 residues. CDR3 sequence: CASSFRRSGGLRDTQYF. The DNA of the CDR3 is TGTGCCAGCAGCTTTAGGAGGTCGGGAGGTTTGAGAGATACGCAGTATTTT.

The V gene is TRBV25-1, the J gene TRBJ2-6, with D tentatively TRBD1 or TRBD2 (5 bases each). In germline, CDR1 is MGHDK, CDR2 SYGVNS. The CDR3 length is 15 residues. V was clipped by 3 bases and J by 2 bases, with 8 bases between them. The CDR3, as DNA: TGTGCCAGCAGTGACCTGGGGGCTGGGGCCAACGTCCTGACTTTC. It yields the protein CASSDLGAGANVLTF. The full variable domain, its missing parts supplied by reference TRBV25-1 and TRBJ2-6, is EADIYQTPRYLVIGTGKKITLECSQTMGHDKMYWYQQDPGMELHLIHYSYGVNSTEKGDLSSESTVSRIRTEHFPLTLESARPSHTSQYLCASSDLGAGANVLTFGAGSRLTVL.

Details on this clone: The identical CDR3 is also encoded by other nucleotide sequences in the sample. The chain links TRBV30 to TRBJ1-1; weak D call: TRBD1 (6 bases). The V end lost 0 bases, the J end lost 1 base, and 6 bases lay between the germline ends. The CDR3 runs 13 residues. CDR1 and CDR2 (germline): GTSNPN, SVGIG (reference sequence). CDR3 protein: CAWSVQGNTEAFF. As DNA, the CDR3 is TGTGCCTGGAGTGTACAGGGGAACACTGAAGCTTTCTTT.

This clone was seen a few times. The chain combines TRBV9 with TRBJ2-7; 10 bases are a match to TRBD2. J lost 5 bases, V lost 0 bases, and 5 bases had no gene match. The CDR3 is 15 amino acids. Germline lookup yields CDR1 SGDLS and CDR2 YYNGEE. CDR3 DNA sequence: TGTGCCAGCAGCGTAGGTCTAGCGGGAGTCCACGAGCAGTACTTC. Protein product: CASSVGLAGVHEQYF. Based on the CDR3 plus reference TRBV9 and TRBJ2-7, the full variable domain is DSGVTQTPKHLITATGQRVTLRCSPRSGDLSVYWYQQSLDQGLQFLIQYYNGEERAKGNILERFSAQQFPDLHSELNLSSLELGDSALYFCASSVGLAGVHEQYFGPGTRLTVT.

This clone is medium-sized within its sample. CDR3: CATRMGQGAGYEQYF. The DNA of the CDR3 is TGTGCCACCAGGATGGGACAGGGGGCCGGGTACGAGCAGTACTTC. The chain uses TRBV15 and TRBJ2-7, with 12 bases lining up with TRBD1. Germline V gene lookup returns CDR1 LNHNV and CDR2 YYDKDF (reference sequence). This CDR3 has 15 residues. J lost 4 bases, V lost 6 bases, and 7 bases had no gene match.

The V call is TRBV2, the J call TRBJ2-2; D is unclear. The V gene lost 7 bases and the J gene lost 6 bases, with 18 bases spanning the gap. The germline V gene has CDR1 SNHLY and CDR2 FYNNEI. The CDR3 runs 15 residues. The CDR3 DNA reads as TGTGCCAGCAAAGACACCATCAGCAAGGCCGGGGAGCTGTTTTTT. Encoded protein: CASKDTISKAGELFF.

In DNA, the CDR3 is TGTGCCAGCAGGGGTGTCGTCGGGGAGCTGTTTTTT. Translating it yields CASRGVVGELFF. The chain uses TRBV25-1 and TRBJ2-2; no firm D call. CDR3 length: 12 amino acids. The germline CDR1 and CDR2 sequences are MGHDK and SYGVNS. V was shortened by 6 bases and J by 7 bases, with 9 bases between the two germline ends.

The chain employs TRBV5-1 and TRBJ2-1, with 11 bases aligning to TRBD1. The ends lost 8 bases at V and 7 bases at J; junction bases unmatched: 8. The CDR3 consists of 14 residues. Germline CDR1 is SGHRS and CDR2 is YFSETQ. The CDR3 here is CASQRDRGINEQFF. DNA for the CDR3: TGCGCCAGTCAACGGGACAGGGGGATAAATGAGCAGTTCTTC.

This CDR3 is CSAPFDRPTDTQYF. CDR3 bases: TGCAGCGCCCCCTTTGACAGACCCACAGATACGCAGTATTTT. The chain uses TRBV29-1 and TRBJ2-3; D may be TRBD1 (5 bases). V was cut by 7 bases and J by 2 bases, with 16 bases left in between. The CDR3 runs to 14 residues. From germline, CDR1 is SQVTM and CDR2 ANQGSEA.